This passage covers 16 T cell receptor beta chains from one sample sequenced in a study of control samples from healthy donors and cancer patients. Some clones are missing from TCRdb's copy, which holds only in-frame ones; the method was immunoSEQ multiplex PCR. The sample comprises around 150,000 clones, about 90% of which are singletons, and around 12% rests with the top ten. Material for sequencing was blood. The receptors shown here come from a man aged 25-40 years in good health.

The chain is built from TRBV29-1 and TRBJ1-1; TRBD1 might be the D (5 bases). Germline V gene lookup returns CDR1 SQVTM and CDR2 ANQGSEA. Between the trimmed V and J ends, which lost 4 bases and 1 base, there was a span of 13 bases. The CDR3 sequence is 14 residues long. In nucleotides, the CDR3 is TGCAGCGTTGCGTTTGGGGGGAGGAACACTGAAGCTTTCTTT. It encodes CSVAFGGRNTEAFF. Full variable domain (outside the CDR3, taken from reference TRBV29-1 and TRBJ1-1): SAVISQKPSRDICQRGTSLTIQCQVDSQVTMMFWYRQQPGQSLTLIATANQGSEATYESGFVIDKFPISRPNLTFSTLTVSNMSPEDSSIYLCSVAFGGRNTEAFFGQGTRLTVV.

This chain links TRBV15 with TRBJ1-1, with D unresolved. Looked up from germline, CDR1 is LNHNV and CDR2 is YYDKDF (reference sequence). The CDR3 runs 11 residues. V was shortened by 8 bases and J by 1 base, with 5 bases between the two germline ends. The CDR3 DNA is TGTGCCACCTCCGGGAACACTGAAGCTTTCTTT. Protein product: CATSGNTEAFF.

The chain carries TRBV7-9 and TRBJ1-5; D ambiguous. This CDR3 has 12 amino acids. Germline loops: CDR1 SEHNR, CDR2 FQNEAQ (reference sequence). Trimming removed 5 bases at V and 9 bases at J, with 11 bases between. The CDR3 is CASSPPTWPQHF. In nucleotides, the CDR3 is TGTGCCAGCAGCCCCCCCACTTGGCCCCAGCATTTT.

V gene TRBV4-3 combines with J gene TRBJ1-3, with a weak D call TRBD1 (5 bases). The CDR3 totals 13 residues. V was shortened by 4 bases and J by 8 bases, with 12 bases between the two germline ends. Germline V gives CDR1 LGHNA, CDR2 YSLEER. The CDR3: CASSPSMGDTIYF. CDR3 sequence (DNA): TGCGCCAGCAGCCCTTCGATGGGGGACACCATATATTTT.

The table lists this clone with a count of one. The chain combines TRBV19 with TRBJ1-2; TRBD1 matches at 10 bases. This CDR3 has 15 amino acids. The J segment lost 6 bases and the V segment lost 6 bases, leaving 10 bases of the junction unmatched. Germline V gene lookup returns CDR1 LNHDA and CDR2 SQIVND (reference sequence). The CDR3 sequence: CASSFTPGQGNGYTF. CDR3 DNA sequence: TGTGCCAGTAGCTTCACACCGGGACAGGGGAATGGCTACACCTTC.

The chain joins TRBV5-1 to TRBJ2-1, with a tentative D call TRBD1 (6 bases). CDR1 and CDR2 (germline): SGHRS, YFSETQ. Trimming took off 3 bases at V and 3 bases at J, with 16 bases between the two ends. The CDR3 is 16 residues long. CDR3: CASSWNRVMDYNEQFF. CDR3 coding DNA: TGCGCCAGCAGCTGGAACAGGGTGATGGACTACAATGAGCAGTTCTTC.

The chain is built from TRBV7-9 and TRBJ2-7; D is unclear. The germline V and J ends were trimmed by 3 bases and 0 bases, with 9 bases remaining between them. CDR3 length equals 14 residues. The germline V gene encodes CDR1 SEHNR and CDR2 FQNEAQ (reference sequence). CDR3 nucleotide sequence: TGTGCCAGCAGCTTCGAGGTTAGCTCCTACGAGCAGTACTTC. Translation: CASSFEVSSYEQYF. The variable domain in full, with the rest retrieved from reference TRBV7-9 and TRBJ2-7, is DTGVSQNPRHKITKRGQNVTFRCDPISEHNRLYWYRQTLGQGPEFLTYFQNEAQLEKSRLLSDRFSAERPKGSFSTLEIQRTEQGDSAMYLCASSFEVSSYEQYFGPGTRLTVT.

The chain uses TRBV5-5 and TRBJ2-1; D remains unclear. The CDR3 loop spans 15 amino acids. V lost 0 bases, J lost 8 bases, and 15 bases lay in between. CDR1 and CDR2 from the germline V gene are SGHKS and YYEKEE (reference sequence). The DNA for the CDR3 is TGTGCCAGCAGCTTGGAGAGAGGAGAATGGCATGAGCAGTTCTTC. Translated, it gives CASSLERGEWHEQFF.

This chain links TRBV6-5 with TRBJ2-7; either TRBD1 or TRBD2 may supply D (6 bases each). The CDR3 sequence is 14 residues long. V lost 7 bases and J 5 bases, leaving 18 bases between the germline ends. Germline V gene sequence: CDR1 MNHEY, CDR2 SVGAGI. The CDR3 reads CASTQTGARHEQYF. The CDR3 coding sequence is TGTGCCAGCACCCAAACGGGGGCGAGGCACGAGCAGTACTTC.

This sequence joins TRBV5-1 and TRBJ1-1; tentatively, D is TRBD1 (6 bases). The germline V gene has CDR1 SGHRS and CDR2 YFSETQ. With 5 bases removed from V and 2 bases from J, the gap between germline ends came to 10 bases. This CDR3 has 13 residues. Here the CDR3 reads CASREQGNTEAFF. In nucleotides, the CDR3 is TGCGCCAGCAGAGAACAGGGTAACACTGAAGCTTTCTTT.

This sequence joins TRBV7-9 and TRBJ1-1, with 7 bases that match TRBD1. J gave up 6 bases and V 7 bases, and 11 bases lay outside the gene matches. The CDR3 covers 14 residues. CDR1 is SEHNR, CDR2 FQNEAQ, per germline (reference sequence). The CDR3 coding sequence is TGTGCCAGCACCAAGATAGACAGGGTCGCTGAAGCTTTCTTT. Protein: CASTKIDRVAEAFF.

The chain uses TRBV5-6 and TRBJ2-6, with D possibly TRBD2 on 6 matching bases. In germline, CDR1 is SGHDT, CDR2 YYEEEE. V was shortened by 9 bases and J by 0 bases, with 13 bases between the two germline ends. CDR3 length: 15 residues. The CDR3 sequence is CATRGSHSGANVLTF. Here the CDR3 DNA reads TGTGCCACGCGGGGTTCCCACTCTGGGGCCAACGTCCTGACTTTC.

The CDR3, as DNA: TGTGCCAGCACTCTTGGGGACTATTTGTTCTTC. Residues: CASTLGDYLFF. The genes are TRBV7-9 and TRBJ2-1; TRBD2 aligns across 7 bases. Germline loops: CDR1 SEHNR, CDR2 FQNEAQ (reference sequence). This CDR3 is built from 11 residues. V lost 7 bases and J lost 15; bases outside the gene matches: 9.

V usage is TRBV3-1 (or the pseudogene TRBV3-2) and J usage is TRBJ2-1; D remains unclear. CDR1 and CDR2 from the germline V gene are LGHDT and YNNKEL (reference sequence). This CDR3 region has 15 residues. Between the trimmed V and J ends, which lost 2 bases and 5 bases, there was a span of 13 bases. The CDR3, as DNA: TGTGCCAGCAGCCAAAGGATGATAGACGACAATGAGCAGTTCTTC. Its translation is CASSQRMIDDNEQFF.

The CDR3 sequence: CASSTGPLRNEQFF. The CDR3 nucleotides read TGTGCCAGCAGTACGGGGCCCTTACGGAATGAGCAGTTCTTC. The chain combines TRBV28 with TRBJ2-1, with D tentatively TRBD1 or TRBD2 (5 bases each). CDR1 and CDR2 from the germline V gene are MDHEN and SYDVKM. V lost 5 bases, J lost 7 bases, and 15 bases lay in between. This CDR3 contains 14 residues.

This clone came up once. CDR3 amino acids: CASSRPGGNTIYF. CDR3 sequence (DNA): TGTGCCAGCAGCCGCCCGGGAGGAAACACCATATATTTT. V and J are TRBV14 and TRBJ1-3; no clear D gene. The CDR3 has 13 residues. Germline loops: CDR1 SGHDN, CDR2 FVKESK. V lost 4 bases, J lost 4 bases, and 8 bases lay in between.